This T cell receptor beta chain is from a study of blood T cell repertoires in COVID-19. Background on the study: Both acute and convalescent COVID-19 samples were obtained from the United States, Italy and Spain.

V lost 5 bases and J lost 6, with 11 bases in between. Germline V CDR1 and CDR2: SGHTA, FQGNSA. The CDR3 spans 13 residues. This clone was detected only a few times. As handled by the study authors: Amplifying reference gene primers gave estimates of nucleated cell counts. Assay: immunoSEQ multiplex PCR; the TCRdb copy retains only in-frame clones and omits some. V and J calls and clone size are given by that table; D and trimming were obtained from the DNA. Altogether 190,000 or so clones are present, around 87% being singletons, with the ten largest covering around 2.7%. The sample taken for sequencing was peripheral blood. This sequence was found in a man in his forties with active or convalescent COVID-19. This chain links TRBV7-2 with TRBJ1-5; tentatively, D is TRBD1 (5 bases). CDR3 nucleotide sequence: TGTGCCAGCAGCCCCGGCAGGGTTCAGCCCCAGCATTTT. It specifies CASSPGRVQPQHF.